A single sample is the source of the 8 T cell receptor beta chains below, sequenced in a study of cytomegalovirus exposure and HLA in healthy donors. PCR employed 60 Vbeta and 13 Jbeta primers. The protocol was immunoSEQ multiplex PCR, while the TCRdb copy is restricted to in-frame clones and leaves out a portion. Among about 130,000 clones, over 65% were seen once, and the ten largest hold roughly 20%. The specimen sequenced was PBMCs. The receptors originated from a man younger than 35 in good health and CMV-seropositive.

J is TRBJ2-5 and V is TRBV2, with TRBD1 identical over 8 bases. CDR1 SNHLY and CDR2 FYNNEI come from the germline V gene. V shed 3 bases, J shed 2 bases, and the junction held 5 bases outside the gene matches. This CDR3 contains 15 residues. In DNA form, the CDR3 reads TGTGCCAGCAGTGAGGACAGGGATTGGCAAGAGACCCAGTACTTC. Translating it yields CASSEDRDWQETQYF.

J is TRBJ2-5 and V is TRBV5-1; D might be TRBD1 (5 bases). Germline-derived CDR1 and CDR2 are SGHRS and YFSETQ. The CDR3 loop spans 13 amino acids. The V and J ends lost 5 bases and 5 bases respectively, with 13 bases between them. In nucleotides, the CDR3 is TGCGCCAGCAGTAAAGGGGTGTTGGAGACCCAGTACTTC. Its protein product is CASSKGVLETQYF. The full variable domain, rest sourced from reference TRBV5-1 and TRBJ2-5, is KAGVTQTPRYLIKTRGQQVTLSCSPISGHRSVSWYQQTPGQGLQFLFEYFSETQRNKGNFPGRFSGRQFSNSRSEMNVSTLELGDSALYLCASSKGVLETQYFGPGTRLLVL.

This clone was counted a single time. The V call is TRBV18, the J call TRBJ2-7; 11 bases fit TRBD2. Germline CDR1 and CDR2: KGHSH and LQKENI. This CDR3 has 17 amino acids. Germline trimming cut 6 bases from V and 5 bases from J; bases unmatched to any gene: 15. CDR3 coding DNA: TGTGCCAGCTCGTCCGTTAGTGGTAGCGGGGGGGCAAACGAGCAGTACTTC. Translation: CASSSVSGSGGANEQYF.

This chain joins TRBV7-6 and TRBJ1-1, with D perhaps matching TRBD1 (5 bases). This CDR3 has 14 residues. V lost 4 bases and J lost 3, with 12 bases in between. CDR1 is SGHVS, CDR2 FNYEAQ, per germline. CDR3 sequence (DNA): TGTGCCAGCAGCTCCCGGGGGGGGGACACTGAAGCTTTCTTT. Translation gives CASSSRGGDTEAFF.

This clone was observed a few times. The genes are TRBV19 and TRBJ1-5; D not resolved. Looked up from germline, CDR1 is LNHDA and CDR2 is SQIVND (reference sequence). The germline V and J ends were trimmed by 5 bases and 3 bases, with 11 bases remaining between them. This CDR3 comprises 14 residues. The DNA for the CDR3 is TGTGCCAGTAGTCCCGACGGGTTCAATCAGCCCCAGCATTTT. Translation: CASSPDGFNQPQHF.

The chain has TRBV28 and TRBJ1-5; 9 bases map to TRBD1. The germline V gene has CDR1 MDHEN and CDR2 SYDVKM. The CDR3 covers 17 residues. V was pared by 4 bases and J by 4 bases, with 11 bases of the junction left unmatched. In DNA, the CDR3 is TGTGCCAGCAGTTGGGTCCACAGGGGGCCGGGAAATCAGCCCCAGCATTTT. Amino acid sequence: CASSWVHRGPGNQPQHF.

The chain has TRBV13 and TRBJ2-7; TRBD2 agrees at 13 bases. CDR3 length equals 15 residues. The junction had 5 bases not matched to a gene; V was cut back by 4 bases and J by 5 bases. The germline V gene encodes CDR1 PRHDT and CDR2 FYEKMQ (reference sequence). In DNA form, the CDR3 reads TGTGCCAGCAGCTCCGGACTAGCGGGGGTCCACGAGCAGTACTTC. This translates into CASSSGLAGVHEQYF.

The chain carries TRBV19 and TRBJ2-1; 11 bases fit TRBD1. V was pared by 4 bases and J by 7 bases, with 6 bases of the junction left unmatched. This CDR3 comprises 15 residues. The germline V gene has CDR1 LNHDA and CDR2 SQIVND (reference sequence). The CDR3 here is CASSSGQGAPNEQFF. The CDR3 DNA reads TGTGCCAGTAGTAGCGGACAGGGGGCGCCGAATGAGCAGTTCTTC.